The present entry profiles one TCR beta chain with its context. Its target is unknown. Expressed TCRB transcripts were sequenced, since all the RNA that had been isolated was reverse transcribed. Some clones are missing from TCRdb's copy, which holds only in-frame ones; the method was immunoSEQ multiplex PCR. This repertoire shows roughly 70,000 clones, nearly 50% found once; its top ten account for about 0.74%. This CDR3 has 14 residues. Germline CDR1 SQVTM, CDR2 ANQGSEA. V lost 0 bases and J lost 5; bases outside the gene matches: 3. This entry is derived from a study of beta chain features in type 1 diabetes. Findings and limits, study-wide: Compared with healthy donors, patients appeared to share more similar naive, central memory and regulatory TCRB repertoires. Equally in patients and controls, PCR might preferentially amplify shorter templates. At VDJ recombination sites, type 1 diabetes patients had fewer insertions and more deleted nucleotides. Shorter TCRB CDR3s, moderately but significantly so, were found in Type 1 diabetes patients in all four CD4+ subsets. There was no resolution here of whether HLA type influences TCRB rearrangement.

The clonotype comes from a man aged 25-40 years with type 1 diabetes. Material for sequencing was central memory CD4+ T cells from blood. V and J are TRBV29-1 and TRBJ2-5; 10 positions agree with TRBD1. CDR3: CSVEEGQGRETQYF. The CDR3 DNA reads as TGCAGCGTTGAAGAGGGACAGGGGAGGGAGACCCAGTACTTC.